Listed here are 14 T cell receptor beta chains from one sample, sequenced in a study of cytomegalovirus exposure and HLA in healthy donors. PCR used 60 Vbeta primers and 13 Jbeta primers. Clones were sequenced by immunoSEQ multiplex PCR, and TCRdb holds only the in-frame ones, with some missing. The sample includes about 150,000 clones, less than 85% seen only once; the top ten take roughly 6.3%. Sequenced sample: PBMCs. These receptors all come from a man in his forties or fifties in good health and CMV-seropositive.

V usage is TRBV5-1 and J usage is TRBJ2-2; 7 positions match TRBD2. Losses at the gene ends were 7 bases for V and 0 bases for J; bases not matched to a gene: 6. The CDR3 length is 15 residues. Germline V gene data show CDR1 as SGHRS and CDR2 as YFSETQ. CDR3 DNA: TGCGCCAGCCATGACGGGGGGACGAACACCGGGGAGCTGTTTTTT. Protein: CASHDGGTNTGELFF.

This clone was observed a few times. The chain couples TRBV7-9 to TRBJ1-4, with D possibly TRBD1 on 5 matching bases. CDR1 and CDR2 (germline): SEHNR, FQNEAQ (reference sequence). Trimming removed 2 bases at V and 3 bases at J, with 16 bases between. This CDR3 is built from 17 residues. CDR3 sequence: CASSLYGNPGANEKLFF. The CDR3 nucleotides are TGTGCCAGCAGCTTATACGGAAACCCGGGGGCTAATGAAAAACTGTTTTTT.

The CDR3 protein is CASGAAVHNEKLFF. The DNA of the CDR3 is TGTGCCAGCGGGGCCGCAGTGCATAATGAAAAACTGTTTTTT. The gene calls are TRBV2 and TRBJ1-4; possible D gene TRBD1, 5 bases. This CDR3 is built from 14 residues. Deletions cut 8 bases from V and 4 bases from J, with 14 bases between. Per germline, CDR1 SNHLY and CDR2 FYNNEI. Using reference TRBV2 and TRBJ1-4 for the parts outside the CDR3, the full variable domain is EPEVTQTPSHQVTQMGQEVILRCVPISNHLYFYWYRQILGQKVEFLVSFYNNEISEKSEIFDDQFSVERPDGSNFTLKIRSTKLEDSAMYFCASGAAVHNEKLFFGSGTQLSVL.

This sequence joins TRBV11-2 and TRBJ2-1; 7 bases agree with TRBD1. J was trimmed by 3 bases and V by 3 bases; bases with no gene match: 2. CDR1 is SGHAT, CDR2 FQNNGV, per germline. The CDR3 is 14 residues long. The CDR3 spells CASSLTGRYNEQFF. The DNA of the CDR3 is TGTGCCAGCAGCTTGACAGGGCGCTACAATGAGCAGTTCTTC.

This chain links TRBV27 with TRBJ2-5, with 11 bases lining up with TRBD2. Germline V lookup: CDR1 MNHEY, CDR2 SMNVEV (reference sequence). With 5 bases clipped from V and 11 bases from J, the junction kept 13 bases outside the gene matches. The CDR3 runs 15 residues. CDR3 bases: TGTGCCAGCAGTACGACTAGCGGGATTGGAGAAGAGCAGTACTTC. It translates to CASSTTSGIGEEQYF.

CDR3 amino acids: CASARQGGYEQYF. The DNA for the CDR3 is TGTGCCAGCGCTAGACAGGGGGGCTACGAGCAGTACTTC. The chain couples TRBV6-5 to TRBJ2-5; TRBD1 agrees at 9 bases. The J call is doubtful: the DNA matches TRBJ2-7 better. CDR3 size: 13 residues. Germline assignment: CDR1 MNHEY and CDR2 SVGAGI.

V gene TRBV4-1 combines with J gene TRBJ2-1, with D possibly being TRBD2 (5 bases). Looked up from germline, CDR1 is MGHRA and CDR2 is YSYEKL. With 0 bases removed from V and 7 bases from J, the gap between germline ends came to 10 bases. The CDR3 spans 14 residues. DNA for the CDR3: TGCGCCAGCAGCCAAGATTGGCGGAGGAATGAGCAGTTCTTC. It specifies CASSQDWRRNEQFF.

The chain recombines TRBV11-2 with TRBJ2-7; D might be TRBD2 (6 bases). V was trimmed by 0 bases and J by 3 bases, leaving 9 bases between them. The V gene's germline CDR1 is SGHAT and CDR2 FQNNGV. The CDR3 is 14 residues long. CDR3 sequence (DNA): TGTGCCAGCAGCTTAGAAGGGGACTTCTACGAGCAGTACTTC. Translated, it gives CASSLEGDFYEQYF.

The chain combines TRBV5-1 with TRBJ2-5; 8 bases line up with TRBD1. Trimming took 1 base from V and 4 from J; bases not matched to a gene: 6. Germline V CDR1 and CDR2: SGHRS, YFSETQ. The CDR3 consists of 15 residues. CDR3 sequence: CASSLWPTGGETQYF. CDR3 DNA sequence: TGCGCCAGCAGCTTGTGGCCAACAGGGGGAGAGACCCAGTACTTC.

CDR3 DNA sequence: TGCGCCAGCAGGAGGAACGGTATCCAGAACACTGAAGCTTTCTTT. Its protein is CASRRNGIQNTEAFF. The V gene is TRBV5-1, the J gene TRBJ1-1; D is ambiguous. CDR1 SGHRS and CDR2 YFSETQ come from the germline V gene. The CDR3 consists of 15 residues. V lost 5 bases, J lost 1 base, and 15 bases lay in between.

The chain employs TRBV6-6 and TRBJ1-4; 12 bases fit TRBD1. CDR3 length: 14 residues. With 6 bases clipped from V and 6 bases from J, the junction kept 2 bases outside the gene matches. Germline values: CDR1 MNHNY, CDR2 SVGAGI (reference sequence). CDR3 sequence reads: CASRGQGAHEKLFF. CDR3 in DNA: TGTGCCAGCAGGGGACAGGGGGCTCATGAAAAACTGTTTTTT.

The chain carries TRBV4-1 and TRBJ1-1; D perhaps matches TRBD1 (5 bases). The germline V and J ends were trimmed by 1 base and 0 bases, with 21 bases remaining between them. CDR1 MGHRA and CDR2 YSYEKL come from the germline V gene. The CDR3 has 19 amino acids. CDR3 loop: CASSQVGAARSLMNTEAFF. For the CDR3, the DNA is TGCGCCAGCAGCCAAGTAGGGGCGGCAAGATCCCTTATGAACACTGAAGCTTTCTTT.

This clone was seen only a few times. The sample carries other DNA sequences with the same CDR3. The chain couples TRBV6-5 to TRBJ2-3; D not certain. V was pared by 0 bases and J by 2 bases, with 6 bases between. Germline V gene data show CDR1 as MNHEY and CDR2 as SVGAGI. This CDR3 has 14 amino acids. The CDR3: CASSYSRNTDTQYF. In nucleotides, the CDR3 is TGTGCCAGCAGTTACTCGAGAAACACAGATACGCAGTATTTT.

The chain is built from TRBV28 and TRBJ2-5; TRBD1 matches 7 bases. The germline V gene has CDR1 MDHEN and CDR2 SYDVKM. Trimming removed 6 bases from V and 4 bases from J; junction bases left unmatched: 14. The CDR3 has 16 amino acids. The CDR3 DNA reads TGTGCCAGCAGCGCCCCCAGTTGGACAGGCTCAGAGACCCAGTACTTC. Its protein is CASSAPSWTGSETQYF.